What follows is one T cell receptor beta chain and its context. The antigen is undetermined. The data originate from a study of cytomegalovirus exposure and HLA in healthy donors. The CDR3 contains 13 residues. Germline CDR1 reads KGHSH; CDR2 reads LQKENI. The V segment lost 2 bases and the J segment 8 bases; nucleotides outside the gene matches: 5. Researchers ran the PCR with 60 Vbeta and 13 Jbeta primers. Profiling relied on immunoSEQ multiplex PCR, and the TCRdb table lists in-frame clones only, not all of them. This table holds about 130,000 clones, around 75% found once. Study observations and caveats: When a later analysis was performed, an Asian-associated ancestry cluster reportedly had fewer N-insertions than the roughly 730-donor mean. After further analysis at a later stage, roughly 16,000 TCR beta sequences were associated with HLA alleles at 0.05 false discovery rate.

The genes are TRBV18 and TRBJ1-2; 7 bases line up with TRBD1. Sequencing was performed on PBMCs. This TCR derives from a man younger than 40 in good health and CMV-seronegative. The CDR3 nucleotides read TGTGCCAGCTCACCAGACAGGGAAGGCGGCTACACCTTC. This sequence encodes CASSPDREGGYTF.